The 32 T cell receptor beta chains below were found in one sample sequenced in a study of shared clonotypes between healthy human individuals. TCRdb's table, derived via immunoSEQ multiplex PCR, lists solely in-frame clones and lacks some. Among about 1.5 million clones, about 98% were seen once, and the ten largest hold 0.4% to 0.45%. Sequencing used naive CD4+ T cells sorted from blood. The subset here: CD45RA+ positively selected. These receptors were obtained from a man aged 30-40 years in good health.

This clone was seen only once. The chain couples TRBV11-3 to TRBJ2-5; 11 bases match TRBD1. V lost 5 bases and J lost 1; bases outside the gene matches: 9. CDR1 SGHNT and CDR2 YENEEA come from the germline V gene. The CDR3 has 17 residues. CDR3 protein: CASSPIGQGAIQETQYF. DNA for the CDR3: TGTGCCAGCAGCCCAATTGGACAGGGGGCTATCCAAGAGACCCAGTACTTC. Looking up the rest from reference TRBV11-3 and TRBJ2-5 gives the full variable domain: EAGVVQSPRYKIIEKKQPVAFWCNPISGHNTLYWYLQNLGQGPELLIRYENEEAVDDSQLPKDRFSAERLKGVDSTLKIQPAELGDSAVYLCASSPIGQGAIQETQYFGPGTRLLVL.

The CDR3 protein is CASSSDLTYEQYF. The CDR3 DNA follows: TGTGCCAGCAGCTCAGACTTAACCTACGAGCAGTACTTC. The V gene is TRBV11-2, the J gene TRBJ2-7; D remains ambiguous. This CDR3 is built from 13 residues. The germline V gene encodes CDR1 SGHAT and CDR2 FQNNGV. Between the trimmed V and J ends, which lost 4 bases and 2 bases, there was a span of 9 bases.

The genes are TRBV25-1 and TRBJ1-5; 7 bases are shared with TRBD1. With 3 bases clipped from V and 3 bases from J, the junction kept 14 bases outside the gene matches. The CDR3 is 18 amino acids. CDR1 is MGHDK, CDR2 SYGVNS, per germline. CDR3 residues: CASSDVFKTDRANQPQHF. CDR3 coding DNA: TGTGCCAGCAGTGACGTTTTCAAAACCGACAGGGCCAATCAGCCCCAGCATTTT.

Details on this clone: The sample carries other DNA sequences with the same CDR3. The genes are TRBV6-1 and TRBJ2-7; TRBD2 matches 12 bases. This CDR3 is built from 13 residues. The germline V gene has CDR1 MNHNS and CDR2 SASEGT. J gave up 4 bases and V 6 bases, and 1 base lay outside the gene matches. CDR3 residues: CASSGLAGYEQYF. CDR3 sequence (DNA): TGTGCCAGCAGCGGACTAGCGGGGTACGAGCAGTACTTC.

This chain uses TRBV5-4 with TRBJ1-1; D call uncertain. Per germline, CDR1 SGHNT and CDR2 YYREEE (reference sequence). The CDR3 is made up of 15 amino acids. Trimming left V 0 bases short and J 2 bases short, with 11 bases between. DNA for the CDR3: TGTGCCAGCAGCTTGGAGTCCAGATTCAACACTGAAGCTTTCTTT. It translates to CASSLESRFNTEAFF.

This clone was counted once. The gene calls are TRBV5-1 and TRBJ2-7, with 11 bases lining up with TRBD2. CDR3 length equals 17 residues. Germline lookup yields CDR1 SGHRS and CDR2 YFSETQ. The J segment lost 5 bases and the V segment lost 2 bases, leaving 12 bases of the junction unmatched. CDR3 DNA: TGCGCCAGCAGCTTCCTAGCGGGAGGCTCCCTGGGAGACGAGCAGTACTTC. Protein sequence: CASSFLAGGSLGDEQYF.

The chain is built from TRBV29-1 and TRBJ2-3, with 8 nucleotides matching TRBD1. Germline V CDR1 and CDR2: SQVTM, ANQGSEA. This CDR3 is 15 amino acids long. The ends lost 5 bases at V and 2 bases at J; junction bases unmatched: 9. The CDR3 is CSVSPGTGSTDTQYF. The CDR3 region has the DNA TGCAGCGTTTCCCCCGGGACAGGATCCACAGATACGCAGTATTTT.

This chain links TRBV5-1 with TRBJ2-7; D is tentatively TRBD1 or TRBD2 (5 bases each). This CDR3 has 15 residues. The germline CDR1 and CDR2 sequences are SGHRS and YFSETQ. Trimming cost V 0 bases and J 3 bases, with 13 bases left between them. The CDR3 DNA is TGCGCCAGCAGCTTGGCGGACAAGAGGGTCTACGAGCAGTACTTC. It translates to CASSLADKRVYEQYF.

This clone was picked up one time. This chain links TRBV18 with TRBJ2-6; 9 bases align to TRBD1. After removal of 4 bases from V and 4 bases from J, the junction contained 8 bases not matched to a gene. Germline CDR1 reads KGHSH; CDR2 reads LQKENI. The CDR3 is 17 amino acids. The CDR3 protein is CASSQGQGAPGANVLTF. The CDR3 DNA is TGTGCCAGCTCACAGGGACAGGGCGCTCCCGGGGCCAACGTCCTGACTTTC.

This chain uses TRBV30 with TRBJ1-1; D is undetermined. The CDR3 covers 13 residues. The V end was cut by 2 bases, the J end by 4 bases, with 11 bases between. Germline lookup yields CDR1 GTSNPN and CDR2 SVGIG (reference sequence). CDR3 DNA: TGTGCCTGGAGTCCGGGTACCGGCACTGAAGCTTTCTTT. Translation: CAWSPGTGTEAFF.

The chain joins TRBV7-9 to TRBJ2-4; 7 nucleotides line up with TRBD1. The CDR3 has 12 amino acids. J gave up 10 bases and V 5 bases, and 5 bases lay outside the gene matches. Per germline, CDR1 SEHNR and CDR2 FQNEAQ (reference sequence). CDR3 sequence: CASSGTQGIQYF. The CDR3 DNA is TGTGCCAGCAGCGGGACACAGGGGATTCAGTACTTC. Using reference TRBV7-9 and TRBJ2-4 for the parts outside the CDR3, the full variable domain is DTGVSQNPRHKITKRGQNVTFRCDPISEHNRLYWYRQTLGQGPEFLTYFQNEAQLEKSRLLSDRFSAERPKGSFSTLEIQRTEQGDSAMYLCASSGTQGIQYFGAGTRLSVL.

The V call is TRBV27, the J call TRBJ2-7; 11 nucleotides line up with TRBD2. The CDR3 loop spans 18 amino acids. Germline CDR1 and CDR2: MNHEY and SMNVEV (reference sequence). Trimming took 0 bases from V and 5 from J; bases not matched to a gene: 12. CDR3 residues: CASSLSGPRLAGTNEQYF. In DNA form, the CDR3 reads TGTGCCAGCAGTTTATCGGGACCCAGACTAGCGGGGACGAACGAGCAGTACTTC.

This chain joins TRBV11-3 and TRBJ2-3; D uncertain. Germline CDR1 and CDR2: SGHNT and YENEEA. The CDR3 consists of 13 residues. Deletions cut 6 bases from V and 5 bases from J, with 12 bases between. In DNA form, the CDR3 reads TGTGCCAGCAGTCTCGGACCTGTAGATACGCAGTATTTT. The encoded protein is CASSLGPVDTQYF.

The genes are TRBV15 and TRBJ1-1, with 7 bases matching TRBD1. Unmatched junction bases numbered 9, after V lost 1 base and J lost 7 bases. The germline CDR1 and CDR2 sequences are LNHNV and YYDKDF (reference sequence). The CDR3 consists of 15 residues. The CDR3 spells CATSRGRQGGDEAFF. CDR3 bases: TGTGCCACCAGCAGAGGGAGACAGGGAGGGGATGAAGCTTTCTTT. Full variable domain (rest looked up from reference TRBV15 and TRBJ1-1): DAMVIQNPRYQVTQFGKPVTLSCSQTLNHNVMYWYQQKSSQAPKLLFHYYDKDFNNEADTPDNFQSRRPNTSFCFLDIRSPGLGDTAMYLCATSRGRQGGDEAFFGQGTRLTVV.

This chain uses TRBV7-2 with TRBJ2-7, with 8 positions matching TRBD1. The junction had 10 bases not matched to a gene; V was cut back by 3 bases and J by 0 bases. This CDR3 contains 17 residues. Germline CDR1 is SGHTA and CDR2 is FQGNSA. CDR3 sequence: CASSFMTGTGFSYEQYF. CDR3 coding DNA: TGTGCCAGCAGCTTTATGACTGGGACAGGCTTCTCCTACGAGCAGTACTTC. The entire variable domain, with the rest obtained from reference TRBV7-2 and TRBJ2-7, is as follows: GAGVSQSPSNKVTEKGKDVELRCDPISGHTALYWYRQSLGQGLEFLIYFQGNSAPDKSGLPSDRFSAERTGGSVSTLTIQRTQQEDSAVYLCASSFMTGTGFSYEQYFGPGTRLTVT.

This rearrangement joins TRBV29-1 to TRBJ1-2; a possible D gene is TRBD1 (5 bases). CDR1 and CDR2 from the germline V gene are SQVTM and ANQGSEA. V lost 4 bases and J 5 bases, leaving 14 bases between the germline ends. The CDR3 extends over 13 amino acids. As DNA, the CDR3 is TGCAGCGTTGGTACAGACTGGGGGTATGGCTACACCTTC. This gives the protein CSVGTDWGYGYTF.

The chain employs TRBV5-1 and TRBJ2-7, with 14 bases identical to TRBD2. The CDR3 consists of 14 residues. In germline, CDR1 is SGHRS, CDR2 YFSETQ. Losses at the gene ends were 4 bases for V and 9 bases for J; bases not matched to a gene: 6. The CDR3 loop reads CASSRGLAGDLQYF. The CDR3 bases are TGCGCCAGCAGCCGGGGACTAGCGGGAGATCTGCAGTACTTC.

Worth noting for this clone: The identical CDR3 is also encoded by other nucleotide sequences in the sample. The V call is TRBV6-1, the J call TRBJ2-3; possible D gene TRBD1, 6 bases. This CDR3 has 15 amino acids. Germline assignment: CDR1 MNHNS and CDR2 SASEGT. With 0 bases removed from V and 1 base from J, the gap between germline ends came to 8 bases. The CDR3: CASSEAGARTDTQYF. DNA of the CDR3: TGTGCCAGCAGTGAAGCGGGGGCTCGCACAGATACGCAGTATTTT.

This chain links TRBV28 with TRBJ2-7; 7 bases match TRBD1. There are 15 residues in the CDR3. V lost 5 bases to trimming and J lost 1 base; unmatched junction nucleotides: 8. Germline assignment: CDR1 MDHEN and CDR2 SYDVKM. Written as DNA, the CDR3 is TGTGCCAGCAGTGAATTTTTCAGGGGGTCCTACGAGCAGTACTTC. Encoded protein: CASSEFFRGSYEQYF.

The chain is built from TRBV7-9 and TRBJ2-7, with D possibly TRBD2 on 6 matching bases. The V gene lost 5 bases and the J gene lost 0 bases, with 11 bases spanning the gap. Germline V gene data show CDR1 as SEHNR and CDR2 as FQNEAQ (reference sequence). The CDR3 contains 14 residues. CDR3 loop: CASSRGGISYEQYF. The CDR3 coding sequence is TGTGCCAGCAGCAGGGGCGGGATCTCCTACGAGCAGTACTTC.

The chain is built from TRBV7-2 and TRBJ2-7; possibly TRBD2 for D (6 bases). From germline, CDR1 is SGHTA and CDR2 FQGNSA. CDR3 length: 14 amino acids. The ends were cut back, 5 bases at V and 7 bases at J, with 18 bases in the middle. This chain's CDR3 is CASSRDSGTGEQYF. DNA for the CDR3: TGTGCCAGCAGCCGGGACTCCGGGACGGGGGAGCAGTACTTC.

V usage is TRBV29-1 and J usage is TRBJ1-3; D gene ambiguous. CDR3 size: 13 residues. V was cut by 7 bases and J by 7 bases, with 17 bases left in between. The germline V gene encodes CDR1 SQVTM and CDR2 ANQGSEA. The CDR3 is CSAQPTLQNTIYF. CDR3 sequence (DNA): TGCAGCGCCCAACCGACTTTGCAGAACACCATATATTTT.

As DNA, the CDR3 is TGTGCCAGCTTCCGTGGACTAGCGTCTTACGAGCAGTACTTC. This encodes CASFRGLASYEQYF. The V gene is TRBV2, the J gene TRBJ2-7; 9 bases fit TRBD2. Trimming cost V 8 bases and J 4 bases; bases outside gene matches: 9. Per the germline V gene, CDR1 is SNHLY and CDR2 is FYNNEI. This CDR3 region has 14 residues.

The J gene is TRBJ1-1, the V gene TRBV5-6; D remains ambiguous. CDR1 and CDR2 (germline): SGHDT, YYEEEE. This CDR3 comprises 14 residues. Trimming took off 1 base at V and 4 bases at J, with 11 bases between the two ends. The CDR3 DNA sequence: TGTGCCAGCAGCTTGTCTGGGGTCGGCACTGAAGCTTTCTTT. Its translation is CASSLSGVGTEAFF.

J is TRBJ1-1 and V is TRBV5-1, with D maybe TRBD1 (5 bases). With 2 bases removed from V and 6 bases from J, the gap between germline ends came to 17 bases. The CDR3 sequence is 15 residues long. Per germline, CDR1 SGHRS and CDR2 YFSETQ. CDR3 region: CASSFEWFQGSEAFF. The DNA for the CDR3 is TGCGCCAGCAGCTTCGAATGGTTTCAGGGTTCTGAAGCTTTCTTT.

The V gene is TRBV5-1, the J gene TRBJ2-2, with 11 bases that match TRBD2. This CDR3 has 18 residues. CDR1 SGHRS and CDR2 YFSETQ come from the germline V gene. J gave up 6 bases and V 4 bases, and 14 bases lay outside the gene matches. The CDR3 spells CASSPTLSSGRYPGELFF. The CDR3 DNA reads TGCGCCAGCAGCCCCACCCTATCTAGCGGGAGGTACCCCGGGGAGCTGTTTTTT.

The chain couples TRBV6-5 to TRBJ2-5; possibly TRBD2 for D (6 bases). From germline, CDR1 is MNHEY and CDR2 SVGAGI. V was cut by 0 bases and J by 4 bases, with 15 bases left in between. CDR3 size: 16 residues. CDR3 nucleotides: TGTGCCAGCAGTTACTCGTACCCGGGGGTCGGAGAGACCCAGTACTTC. This codes for CASSYSYPGVGETQYF.

With respect to this clone: Other DNA sequences in the same sample also yield this CDR3. The gene calls are TRBV4-1 and TRBJ2-2; 7 bases map to TRBD1. V trimming: 0 bases; J trimming: 0 bases; junction bases outside the gene matches: 4. CDR3 length equals 17 residues. Looked up from germline, CDR1 is MGHRA and CDR2 is YSYEKL. This chain's CDR3 is CASSQDRDSANTGELFF. The CDR3 nucleotides are TGCGCCAGCAGCCAAGATCGGGACAGCGCGAACACCGGGGAGCTGTTTTTT.

Regarding this clone: Within the sample, other DNA sequences also encode this same CDR3. V gene TRBV28 combines with J gene TRBJ2-7; D not resolved. The CDR3 has 13 amino acids. CDR1 is MDHEN, CDR2 SYDVKM, per germline. The V gene lost 1 base and the J gene lost 2 bases, with 6 bases spanning the gap. CDR3 nucleotides: TGTGCCAGCAGTTTATCTGGGGCCTACGAGCAGTACTTC. Residues: CASSLSGAYEQYF.

The genes are TRBV9 and TRBJ2-3; D may match TRBD1 or TRBD2 (5 bases each). The CDR3 loop spans 14 amino acids. Per germline, CDR1 SGDLS and CDR2 YYNGEE. Trimming took 5 bases from V and 1 from J, leaving 11 bases between them. CDR3 DNA: TGTGCCAGCAGGGGGCGAGGGCGCACAGATACGCAGTATTTT. Its protein product is CASRGRGRTDTQYF.

The rearrangement uses TRBV5-1 and TRBJ1-1; D possibly corresponds to TRBD1 (6 bases). This CDR3 is 15 amino acids long. V dropped 0 bases and J dropped 1 base, with 10 bases sitting between them. Germline V gives CDR1 SGHRS, CDR2 YFSETQ. The CDR3 here is CASSLETGANTEAFF. Written as DNA, the CDR3 is TGCGCCAGCAGCTTGGAGACAGGAGCGAACACTGAAGCTTTCTTT. Together with reference TRBV5-1 and TRBJ1-1, the CDR3 gives the full variable domain: KAGVTQTPRYLIKTRGQQVTLSCSPISGHRSVSWYQQTPGQGLQFLFEYFSETQRNKGNFPGRFSGRQFSNSRSEMNVSTLELGDSALYLCASSLETGANTEAFFGQGTRLTVV.

The CDR3, as DNA: TGCGCCAGCAGCCAAGGCCCCCCGGGAAGGGATGAAAAACTGTTTTTT. This encodes CASSQGPPGRDEKLFF. This chain joins TRBV4-1 and TRBJ1-4; D is uncertain. Deletions cut 1 base from V and 6 bases from J, with 15 bases between. The CDR3 has 16 residues. From germline, CDR1 is MGHRA and CDR2 YSYEKL.